What follows describes a single T cell receptor (beta chain). Its antigen is undetermined. Primers: 60 Vbeta forward and 13 Jbeta reverse. The data were produced by immunoSEQ multiplex PCR, yet TCRdb's version contains in-frame clones alone and is incomplete. The data include approximately 60,000 clones; the top ten clones carry approximately 5.6%. These data belong to a study of cytomegalovirus exposure and HLA in healthy donors. Study details: In an earlier analysis, around 100 million unique TCR beta sequences were found from about 179 million T cells. Findings of the study overall: Later analysis showed most CMV-associated TCR beta chains appearing HLA-restricted. The authors considered a cluster of highly shared sequence variants likely to be a sequencing artifact. The authors later linked a missense DCLRE1C variant to TCR beta V- and J-gene trimming.

V lost 5 bases and J 3 bases, leaving 13 bases between the germline ends. The CDR3 extends over 14 amino acids. The germline gives CDR1 LNHDA, CDR2 SQIVND (reference sequence). Specimen: PBMCs. The TCR comes from a man in his thirties or forties in good health and CMV-seropositive. The chain is built from TRBV19 and TRBJ1-1; D is undetermined. The CDR3 nucleotides are TGTGCCAGTAGTCGACTGAATTTTGACACTGAAGCTTTCTTT. It codes for CASSRLNFDTEAFF.